This entry describes one T cell receptor beta chain. Following RNA extraction, reverse transcription yielded cDNA that acted as the sequencing template. Sequencing used immunoSEQ multiplex PCR; TCRdb keeps in-frame clones, though not all of them. The table lists almost 250,000 clones, 67% of them singletons. This entry comes from a study of CD8+ T cells in alopecia areata. The CDR3 sequence is 15 residues long. CDR1 and CDR2 (germline): SQVTM, ANQGSEA. The germline V and J ends were trimmed by 3 bases and 4 bases, with 17 bases remaining between them. The rearrangement links TRBV29-1 to TRBJ2-3, with D possibly TRBD1 on 6 matching bases. The input for sequencing was CD4+ T cells sorted from blood, taken at week 0. The TCR comes from a human donor with alopecia areata. In DNA, the CDR3 is TGCAGCGTTGATGGGGGCGAGACAGCCCCAGATACGCAGTATTTT. The encoded protein is CSVDGGETAPDTQYF.